This passage covers 25 T cell receptor beta chains from one sample sequenced in a study of chemoradiotherapy in HPV16-positive cancers. Assay: immunoSEQ multiplex PCR; the TCRdb copy retains only in-frame clones and omits some. In the table there are about 10,000 clones, 60% to 75% of which are singletons. The sample was collected from a patient who underwent chemoradiotherapy. The receptors come from a human donor with HPV-associated anogenital cancer.

In nucleotides, the CDR3 is TGTGCCAGCAGCTTGGACAGGGGAGAACGGGGCTACACCTTC. Protein sequence: CASSLDRGERGYTF. The rearrangement links TRBV5-6 to TRBJ1-2; 7 nucleotides match TRBD1. V lost 0 bases and J lost 8; bases outside the gene matches: 7. Germline CDR1 SGHDT, CDR2 YYEEEE. CDR3 length: 14 residues.

The chain carries TRBV28 and TRBJ2-1; tentatively, D is TRBD1 (6 bases). The CDR3 spans 14 residues. Trimming pared 2 bases from V and 8 bases from J, leaving 13 bases between. Germline CDR1 reads MDHEN; CDR2 reads SYDVKM. CDR3 DNA sequence: TGTGCCAGCAGTTTACGGCAGGGGTTTGATGAGCAGTTCTTC. Its translation is CASSLRQGFDEQFF. The variable domain in full, completed from reference TRBV28 and TRBJ2-1, reads DVKVTQSSRYLVKRTGEKVFLECVQDMDHENMFWYRQDPGLGLRLIYFSYDVKMKEKGDIPEGYSVSREKKERFSLILESASTNQTSMYLCASSLRQGFDEQFFGPGTRLTVL.

The rearrangement links TRBV11-2 to TRBJ2-7; 7 nucleotides line up with TRBD2. The CDR3 extends over 15 amino acids. The germline CDR1 and CDR2 sequences are SGHAT and FQNNGV. V lost 8 bases and J lost 0; bases outside the gene matches: 10. The DNA for the CDR3 is TGTGCCAGCTTTGGTCGGGGGGATGACTCCTACGAGCAGTACTTC. Its protein is CASFGRGDDSYEQYF.

The DNA of the CDR3 is TGTGCCAGCAGCTTGGATCCAGTCTTCTACTATGGCTACACCTTC. It codes for CASSLDPVFYYGYTF. The V gene is TRBV5-6, the J gene TRBJ1-2, with D unclear. CDR1 is SGHDT, CDR2 YYEEEE, per germline. V was cut by 0 bases and J by 3 bases, with 12 bases left in between. CDR3 length equals 15 residues. Full variable domain (rest looked up from reference TRBV5-6 and TRBJ1-2): DAGVTQSPTHLIKTRGQQVTLRCSPKSGHDTVSWYQQALGQGPQFIFQYYEEEERQRGNFPDRFSGHQFPNYSSELNVNALLLGDSALYLCASSLDPVFYYGYTFGSGTRLTVV.

The chain links TRBV6-1 to TRBJ1-1; 10 positions agree with TRBD1. With 4 bases clipped from V and 5 bases from J, the junction kept 1 base outside the gene matches. The CDR3 extends over 13 amino acids. CDR1 and CDR2 from the germline V gene are MNHNS and SASEGT. CDR3 nucleotide sequence: TGTGCCAGCAGTGTGGACAGGGGGACTGAAGCTTTCTTT. It yields the protein CASSVDRGTEAFF.

In this sample, this clone is large. The J gene is TRBJ2-5, the V gene TRBV4-1; 12 bases line up with TRBD2. The J segment lost 5 bases and the V segment lost 1 base, leaving 8 bases of the junction unmatched. This CDR3 comprises 17 residues. In germline, CDR1 is MGHRA, CDR2 YSYEKL. CDR3 DNA sequence: TGCGCCAGCAGCCAAGCATGGCTAGCGGGGGGGTGGGAGACCCAGTACTTC. It specifies CASSQAWLAGGWETQYF.

V usage is TRBV9 and J usage is TRBJ2-1; the match to TRBD2 covers 11 bases. This CDR3 has 15 residues. V shed 4 bases and J 8 bases; nucleotides not matched to a gene: 8. Germline CDR1 SGDLS, CDR2 YYNGEE. DNA for the CDR3: TGTGCCAGCAGCTTGTTAGCGGGGGGGCCCTATGAGCAGTTCTTC. This sequence encodes CASSLLAGGPYEQFF.

This sequence joins TRBV7-9 and TRBJ2-2; perhaps TRBD1 as D (8 bases). V lost 6 bases to trimming and J lost 4 bases, with 21 bases between them. The germline V gene encodes CDR1 SEHNR and CDR2 FQNEAQ (reference sequence). CDR3 length: 17 amino acids. The CDR3 DNA reads TGTGCCAGCAGTCTATCACAGGGGGGGACGAGCACCGGGGAGCTGTTTTTT. It codes for CASSLSQGGTSTGELFF.

This clone was observed once. The V and J genes are TRBV6-1 and TRBJ1-5; D remains unclear. Per germline, CDR1 MNHNS and CDR2 SASEGT. Between the trimmed V and J ends, which lost 7 bases and 0 bases, there was a span of 13 bases. There are 15 residues in the CDR3. CDR3 loop: CASTPGRTSNQPQHF. The CDR3 bases are TGTGCCAGCACCCCAGGACGGACTAGCAATCAGCCCCAGCATTTT.

The V and J genes are TRBV4-2 and TRBJ1-2; 8 bases match TRBD1. This CDR3 is 14 amino acids long. Germline V CDR1 and CDR2: LGHNA, YNFKEQ. J lost 5 bases, V lost 4 bases, and 6 bases had no gene match. CDR3 loop: CASSPGQGEYGYTF. The CDR3, as DNA: TGTGCCAGCAGCCCAGGACAGGGCGAATATGGCTACACCTTC.

The rearrangement uses TRBV2 and TRBJ1-4, with 9 bases fitting TRBD1. Germline V gene data show CDR1 as SNHLY and CDR2 as FYNNEI. The junction had 6 bases not matched to a gene; V was cut back by 8 bases and J by 8 bases. This CDR3 is built from 13 residues. Here the CDR3 DNA reads TGTGCCAGCGGGGGACAGGGTAGGGAAAAACTGTTTTTT. Amino acid sequence: CASGGQGREKLFF.

The V call is TRBV7-2, the J call TRBJ2-1; D assignment may be TRBD1 or TRBD2 (6 bases each). The CDR3 spans 15 residues. V was cut by 2 bases and J by 7 bases, with 15 bases left in between. CDR1 and CDR2 from the germline V gene are SGHTA and FQGNSA. The CDR3 reads CASSLTLGGRNEQFF. The CDR3 DNA reads TGTGCCAGCAGCTTAACTTTAGGGGGGAGGAATGAGCAGTTCTTC.

The chain combines TRBV5-1 with TRBJ1-2; 9 bases are shared with TRBD1. The ends lost 4 bases at V and 6 bases at J; junction bases unmatched: 7. This CDR3 is built from 14 residues. CDR1 SGHRS and CDR2 YFSETQ come from the germline V gene. The CDR3 sequence is CASSPYTGGHGYTF. The CDR3, as DNA: TGCGCCAGCAGCCCCTATACAGGGGGCCATGGCTACACCTTC.

Here the CDR3 DNA reads TGTGCCAGCTCACCAGGGGAGGTGAACTATGGCTACACCTTC. This sequence encodes CASSPGEVNYGYTF. The V and J genes are TRBV18 and TRBJ1-2; the D is unclear. Germline V gene lookup returns CDR1 KGHSH and CDR2 LQKENI. Between the trimmed V and J ends, which lost 2 bases and 2 bases, there was a span of 9 bases. The CDR3 has 14 amino acids.

The V call is TRBV6-6, the J call TRBJ2-7, with D unclear. The length of the CDR3 is 16 residues. CDR1 is MNHNY and CDR2 is SVGAGI in the germline V gene (reference sequence). Trimming removed 0 bases at V and 2 bases at J, with 14 bases between. The CDR3 DNA reads TGTGCCAGCAGTTACTCGAATCAGGTATTCCCCTACGAGCAGTACTTC. Its protein is CASSYSNQVFPYEQYF.

The chain has TRBV7-9 and TRBJ2-5; the D gene is possibly TRBD2 (6 bases). From germline, CDR1 is SEHNR and CDR2 FQNEAQ (reference sequence). V gave up 3 bases and J gave up 2 bases, with 10 bases separating them. This CDR3 is 14 amino acids long. The CDR3 is CASSFVGGQETQYF. CDR3 bases: TGTGCCAGCAGCTTCGTTGGGGGGCAAGAGACCCAGTACTTC.

The chain has TRBV7-2 and TRBJ2-1, with D perhaps matching TRBD2 (5 bases). In germline, CDR1 is SGHTA, CDR2 FQGNSA. Trimming stripped 10 bases from V and 1 base from J, with 17 bases between. The CDR3 consists of 15 residues. CDR3 coding DNA: TGTGCCACTCCTCGGGTCGGGGTTTCCTACAATGAGCAGTTCTTC. Its protein product is CATPRVGVSYNEQFF.

J is TRBJ1-5 and V is TRBV29-1, with TRBD1 as a possible D gene (6 bases). The CDR3 runs 13 residues. The V gene lost 4 bases and the J gene lost 6 bases, with 13 bases spanning the gap. The germline gives CDR1 SQVTM, CDR2 ANQGSEA. The chain's CDR3 is CSVGEPDSQPQHF. CDR3 nucleotide sequence: TGCAGCGTTGGGGAACCGGACAGTCAGCCCCAGCATTTT.

The chain carries TRBV30 and TRBJ1-5; 7 nucleotides agree with TRBD1. After removal of 3 bases from V and 3 bases from J, the junction contained 8 bases not matched to a gene. The CDR3 extends over 15 amino acids. The germline V gene encodes CDR1 GTSNPN and CDR2 SVGIG (reference sequence). CDR3 residues: CAWSLGDSPNQPQHF. The DNA of the CDR3 is TGTGCCTGGAGCCTAGGGGACAGCCCCAATCAGCCCCAGCATTTT.

The chain combines TRBV5-1 with TRBJ1-2; D not certain. The CDR3 sequence is 17 residues long. The V end lost 1 base, the J end lost 4 bases, and 20 bases lay between the germline ends. Germline CDR1 reads SGHRS; CDR2 reads YFSETQ. CDR3 in DNA: TGCGCCAGCAGCTTGTCCGGACCGCCGACCGATAGCTATGGCTACACCTTC. Amino acid sequence: CASSLSGPPTDSYGYTF.

In nucleotides, the CDR3 is TGTGCCAGCAGTTTGGGGACGCCTCGGGGAGCTTTCTTT. Translated, it gives CASSLGTPRGAFF. This chain joins TRBV28 and TRBJ1-1, with a tentative D call TRBD1 (5 bases). The CDR3 runs to 13 residues. Germline V gene lookup returns CDR1 MDHEN and CDR2 SYDVKM. The V end lost 3 bases, the J end lost 10 bases, and 15 bases lay between the germline ends.

The chain links TRBV5-1 to TRBJ2-7, with TRBD1 identical over 12 bases. Trimming removed 5 bases from V and 4 bases from J; junction bases left unmatched: 4. The CDR3 is 14 amino acids. Germline loops: CDR1 SGHRS, CDR2 YFSETQ. CDR3 nucleotides: TGCGCCAGCAGTAAGGGACAGGGGGCTTACGAGCAGTACTTC. Protein product: CASSKGQGAYEQYF.

The J gene is TRBJ2-7, the V gene TRBV6-5; TRBD1 matches 7 bases. With V trimmed by 5 bases and J by 2 bases, 9 bases remained unmatched. The CDR3 loop spans 15 amino acids. Looked up from germline, CDR1 is MNHEY and CDR2 is SVGAGI. This chain's CDR3 is CASSKPGQSAYEQYF. CDR3 sequence (DNA): TGTGCCAGCAGTAAGCCGGGACAGAGTGCCTACGAGCAGTACTTC.

The chain uses TRBV19 and TRBJ2-4; D is ambiguous. V was pared by 6 bases and J by 5 bases, with 8 bases between. This CDR3 comprises 12 residues. The germline gives CDR1 LNHDA, CDR2 SQIVND (reference sequence). Here the CDR3 reads CASSSAENIQYF. CDR3 sequence (DNA): TGTGCCAGTAGCTCCGCTGAAAACATTCAGTACTTC.

This clone was observed a few times. The gene calls are TRBV2 and TRBJ2-5; D call uncertain. V was shortened by 4 bases and J by 0 bases, with 6 bases between the two germline ends. CDR1 and CDR2 from the germline V gene are SNHLY and FYNNEI. This CDR3 contains 13 residues. CDR3 region: CASSVSNQETQYF. CDR3 DNA sequence: TGTGCCAGCAGTGTTAGCAACCAAGAGACCCAGTACTTC.